This TCR beta chain was recorded in a study of glioma-infiltrating T cells after dendritic cell vaccination. Across the study: Samples are from glioblastoma patients in Phase I and II dendritic cell vaccine trials.

TCRdb keeps only in-frame clones here, not all; method: immunoSEQ multiplex PCR. The table has roughly 60,000 clones, roughly nine tenths seen once. As for time point: after dendritic cell vaccination, including at tumor progression/relapse. Patients had residual fresh-frozen tumor tissue and more than two years of survival data. The TCR originated in a human donor with glioblastoma. The material sequenced was blood, taken after dendritic cell vaccination.

DNA of the CDR3: TGTGCCAGCAGTGTCATGCATGGGGGCATCACAGATACGCAGTATTTT. It codes for CASSVMHGGITDTQYF. The chain uses TRBV6-1 and TRBJ2-3; tentatively, D is TRBD1 (6 bases). This CDR3 has 16 residues. V lost 4 bases and J 2 bases, leaving 16 bases between the germline ends. Germline loops: CDR1 MNHNS, CDR2 SASEGT.